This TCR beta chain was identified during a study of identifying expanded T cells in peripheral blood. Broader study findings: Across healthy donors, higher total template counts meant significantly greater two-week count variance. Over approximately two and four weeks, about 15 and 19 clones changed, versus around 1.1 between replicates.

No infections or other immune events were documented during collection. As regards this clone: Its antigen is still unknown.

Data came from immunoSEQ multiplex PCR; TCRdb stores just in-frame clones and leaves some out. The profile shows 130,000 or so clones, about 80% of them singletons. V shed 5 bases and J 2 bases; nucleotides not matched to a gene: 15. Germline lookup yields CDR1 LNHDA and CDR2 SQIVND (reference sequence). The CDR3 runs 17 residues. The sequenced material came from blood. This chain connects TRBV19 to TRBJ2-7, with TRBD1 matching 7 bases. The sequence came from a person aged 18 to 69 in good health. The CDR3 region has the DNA TGTGCCAGTAGTGAAGGCCCTTCCGGGACAGTCGCCTACGAGCAGTACTTC. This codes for CASSEGPSGTVAYEQYF.